Each of the 23 T cell receptor beta chains below was sequenced from the same sample in a study of T cell responses to AZD1222 COVID-19 vaccine (dated by TCRdb to about 2021). This specimen's time point label, interpreted: about 28 days (+/-7) after the second vaccine dose. Sample treatment or condition, as interpreted from the label and publication: meningococcal conjugate vaccine given as trial control. Library preparation used the immunoSEQ multiplex PCR assay. TCRdb provides this immuneACCESS table in a form limited to in-frame rearrangements. Some clones are lacking; in checked studies, under half of them reflect an unresolved V gene, and why the rest are absent is not known. A total of about 140,000 clones appear in this sample, roughly nine tenths of them only once. Roughly 7.1% of the sample lies in the top ten. The specimen comprised peripheral blood, sampled 28 days after the second dose of the MenACWY control vaccine. These receptors were obtained from an adult who received the MenACWY meningococcal vaccine as a control.

Note on this clone: This CDR3 fails to terminate in the conserved phenylalanine or tryptophan, so it likely reflects a read error. The DNA is omitted, as the CDR3 cannot be located on it reliably, and the CDR3 follows TCRdb's listing. The chain uses TRBV7-9 and TRBJ1-2; the D call of TRBD1 is as the table states it, not checked on the DNA. CDR1 is SEHNR and CDR2 is FQNEAQ in the germline V gene (reference sequence). The CDR3 is 10 amino acids in total, end residues counted. Here the CDR3 reads CASSSRDRAK.

J is TRBJ1-2 and V is TRBV2; D possibly corresponds to TRBD1 (5 bases). Trimming took 9 bases from V and 7 from J, leaving 21 bases between them. This CDR3 is 14 amino acids long. CDR1 and CDR2 from the germline V gene are SNHLY and FYNNEI. The CDR3, as DNA: TGTGCCAGGACCCGCCCGCGGGGGTCCAGTGGCTACACCTTC. Protein sequence: CARTRPRGSSGYTF.

V is TRBV7-2 and J is TRBJ2-3; D gene ambiguous. V gave up 2 bases and J gave up 0 bases, with 9 bases separating them. The length of the CDR3 is 15 residues. The germline V gene encodes CDR1 SGHTA and CDR2 FQGNSA. This CDR3 reads CASSLRDSSTDTQYF. The CDR3 region has the DNA TGTGCCAGCAGCTTAAGGGATTCTAGCACAGATACGCAGTATTTT.

The chain employs TRBV7-2 and TRBJ2-1; D is uncertain. Germline V gene data show CDR1 as SGHTA and CDR2 as FQGNSA. The CDR3 sequence is 15 residues long. Trimming left V 2 bases short and J 0 bases short, with 8 bases between. The CDR3 sequence is CASSLISSSYNEQFF. The CDR3 nucleotides read TGTGCCAGCAGCTTAATTTCGAGCTCCTACAATGAGCAGTTCTTC. Looking up the rest from reference TRBV7-2 and TRBJ2-1 gives the full variable domain: GAGVSQSPSNKVTEKGKDVELRCDPISGHTALYWYRQSLGQGLEFLIYFQGNSAPDKSGLPSDRFSAERTGGSVSTLTIQRTQQEDSAVYLCASSLISSSYNEQFFGPGTRLTVL.

V usage is TRBV2 and J usage is TRBJ1-6; 8 bases line up with TRBD1. The germline CDR1 and CDR2 sequences are SNHLY and FYNNEI. The V segment lost 5 bases and the J segment 14 bases; nucleotides outside the gene matches: 8. The CDR3 consists of 13 residues. The CDR3 reads CASSLDTGGALHF. CDR3 DNA sequence: TGTGCCAGCAGTCTAGACACAGGGGGGGCCCTCCACTTT.

The sample holds one count of this clone. This chain joins TRBV7-2 and TRBJ2-1, with D unresolved. Trimming cost V 7 bases and J 6 bases, with 13 bases left between them. CDR1 and CDR2 from the germline V gene are SGHTA and FQGNSA. There are 13 residues in the CDR3. CDR3 in amino acids: CASTSGVINEQFF. The CDR3 coding sequence is TGTGCCAGCACCTCAGGCGTCATCAATGAGCAGTTCTTC. The whole variable domain, remainder taken from reference TRBV7-2 and TRBJ2-1, is GAGVSQSPSNKVTEKGKDVELRCDPISGHTALYWYRQSLGQGLEFLIYFQGNSAPDKSGLPSDRFSAERTGGSVSTLTIQRTQQEDSAVYLCASTSGVINEQFFGPGTRLTVL.

The chain employs TRBV5-1 and TRBJ1-4, with no clear D. Per germline, CDR1 SGHRS and CDR2 YFSETQ. The CDR3 has 11 amino acids. Trimming left V 4 bases short and J 11 bases short, with 9 bases between. The CDR3 DNA is TGCGCCAGCAGCCCGGACCGGAAACTGTTTTTT. Translating it yields CASSPDRKLFF.

This chain joins TRBV9 and TRBJ1-1; D not resolved. The V gene lost 4 bases and the J gene lost 9 bases, with 19 bases spanning the gap. The CDR3 totals 14 residues. Germline V lookup: CDR1 SGDLS, CDR2 YYNGEE. Here the CDR3 reads CASSSSGVGIQAFF. The CDR3 DNA is TGTGCCAGCAGCTCCTCCGGGGTAGGGATTCAAGCTTTCTTT.

The chain links TRBV6-2 or TRBV6-3 to TRBJ2-3, with D unresolved. V gave up 0 bases and J gave up 2 bases, with 9 bases separating them. CDR3 length: 15 amino acids. Looked up from germline, CDR1 is MNHEY and CDR2 is SVGEGT. In nucleotides, the CDR3 is TGTGCCAGCAGTTACTCGGCACTTAACACAGATACGCAGTATTTT. Encoded protein: CASSYSALNTDTQYF.

V usage is TRBV25-1 and J usage is TRBJ2-1; 9 nucleotides align to TRBD1. Looked up from germline, CDR1 is MGHDK and CDR2 is SYGVNS. The CDR3 extends over 13 amino acids. The ends lost 4 bases at V and 14 bases at J; junction bases unmatched: 9. CDR3 bases: TGTGCCAGCAGTGCGGAACCCGGGACAGGGAAGTTCTTC. Translating gives CASSAEPGTGKFF.

This chain links TRBV6-2 or TRBV6-3 with TRBJ2-3; TRBD2 aligns across 15 bases. CDR1 MNHEY and CDR2 SVGEGT come from the germline V gene. V lost 5 bases and J lost 10; bases outside the gene matches: 7. CDR3 size: 15 residues. CDR3 region: CASSPGLAGGRAQYF. CDR3 DNA sequence: TGTGCCAGCAGTCCGGGACTAGCGGGAGGCCGCGCGCAGTATTTT.

The chain is built from TRBV5-5 and TRBJ1-4, with a weak D call TRBD1 (6 bases). The CDR3 is made up of 13 amino acids. The germline V gene encodes CDR1 SGHKS and CDR2 YYEKEE (reference sequence). V was cut by 4 bases and J by 6 bases, with 10 bases left in between. CDR3 coding DNA: TGTGCCAGCAGCATATGGACAGATGAAAAACTGTTTTTT. It translates to CASSIWTDEKLFF. The whole variable domain, remainder taken from reference TRBV5-5 and TRBJ1-4, is DAGVTQSPTHLIKTRGQQVTLRCSPISGHKSVSWYQQVLGQGPQFIFQYYEKEERGRGNFPDRFSARQFPNYSSELNVNALLLGDSALYLCASSIWTDEKLFFGSGTQLSVL.

This clone was seen only once. V gene TRBV28 combines with J gene TRBJ1-4, with D hard to call. CDR1 is MDHEN, CDR2 SYDVKM, per germline. With 4 bases removed from V and 8 bases from J, the gap between germline ends came to 17 bases. This CDR3 comprises 15 residues. CDR3 DNA: TGTGCCAGCAGTTACCGAATTGAATCGCGGGAAAAACTGTTTTTT. Translation: CASSYRIESREKLFF.

The genes are TRBV3-1 (or the pseudogene TRBV3-2) and TRBJ2-7, with 10 nucleotides matching TRBD1. The CDR3 extends over 14 amino acids. With 5 bases clipped from V and 4 bases from J, the junction kept 5 bases outside the gene matches. The germline V gene has CDR1 LGHDT and CDR2 YNNKEL (reference sequence). CDR3 in amino acids: CASSSGQGHYEQYF. CDR3 bases: TGTGCCAGCAGCTCGGGACAGGGGCATTACGAGCAGTACTTC.

This rearrangement joins TRBV6-2 or TRBV6-3 to TRBJ2-5, with D unresolved. The CDR3 loop spans 12 amino acids. V was clipped by 6 bases and J by 5 bases, with 10 bases between them. The germline V gene encodes CDR1 MNHEY and CDR2 SVGEGT. The CDR3 sequence is CASSIIKETQYF. CDR3 bases: TGTGCCAGCAGCATAATCAAGGAGACCCAGTACTTC.

The genes are TRBV7-2 and TRBJ2-5; TRBD2 is a possible D gene (7 bases). Trimming removed 1 base at V and 4 bases at J, with 16 bases between. CDR3 size: 16 residues. CDR1 SGHTA and CDR2 FQGNSA come from the germline V gene. The CDR3 DNA reads as TGTGCCAGCAGCTTAGACCTTGGGGGGGCGGGAGAGACCCAGTACTTC. It translates to CASSLDLGGAGETQYF.

The chain's CDR3 is CASSPHTTNEKLFF. CDR3 bases: TGTGCCAGCAGCCCACACACAACTAATGAAAAACTGTTTTTT. This sequence joins TRBV28 and TRBJ1-4; D unclear. This CDR3 region has 14 residues. Trimming removed 6 bases at V and 0 bases at J, with 8 bases between. Germline V gene lookup returns CDR1 MDHEN and CDR2 SYDVKM.

V gene TRBV3-1 (or the pseudogene TRBV3-2) combines with J gene TRBJ1-2, with unresolved D. Germline loops: CDR1 LGHDT, CDR2 YNNKEL (reference sequence). CDR3 length: 13 residues. V shed 0 bases and J shed 4 bases, with 6 bases lying between them. The chain's CDR3 is CASSQDRFYGYTF. CDR3 coding DNA: TGTGCCAGCAGCCAAGACCGGTTCTATGGCTACACCTTC.

This chain links TRBV25-1 with TRBJ1-1, with a weak D call TRBD1 (5 bases). Germline CDR1 is MGHDK and CDR2 is SYGVNS. The V and J ends lost 6 bases and 1 base respectively, with 12 bases between them. This CDR3 contains 14 residues. CDR3 in DNA: TGTGCCAGCAGGTTGGGGGTCGGGAACACTGAAGCTTTCTTT. Residues: CASRLGVGNTEAFF.

This chain joins TRBV19 and TRBJ2-2; the D is unclear. The germline V and J ends were trimmed by 1 base and 0 bases, with 6 bases remaining between them. Per the germline V gene, CDR1 is LNHDA and CDR2 is SQIVND (reference sequence). This CDR3 is 15 amino acids long. This chain's CDR3 is CASSIVGTNTGELFF. The DNA for the CDR3 is TGTGCCAGTAGTATAGTTGGAACGAACACCGGGGAGCTGTTTTTT.

This clone was seen only once. The CDR3 protein is CASRTSGGPDYEQYF. CDR3 nucleotide sequence: TGTGCCAGCAGGACTAGCGGGGGGCCGGACTACGAGCAGTACTTC. V and J are TRBV28 and TRBJ2-7; 13 nucleotides match TRBD2. The germline V gene encodes CDR1 MDHEN and CDR2 SYDVKM. This CDR3 contains 15 residues. With 6 bases clipped from V and 3 bases from J, the junction kept 5 bases outside the gene matches.

This chain joins TRBV4-2 and TRBJ2-3; D not resolved. V lost 0 bases and J 4 bases, leaving 8 bases between the germline ends. The CDR3 is 14 amino acids. In germline, CDR1 is LGHNA, CDR2 YNFKEQ. The CDR3 nucleotides read TGTGCCAGCAGCCAAGAGTCCTGGGCAGATACGCAGTATTTT. Amino acid sequence: CASSQESWADTQYF.

This sequence joins TRBV5-6 and TRBJ2-7; D ambiguous. The CDR3 is made up of 15 amino acids. V was cut by 0 bases and J by 5 bases, with 15 bases left in between. CDR1 is SGHDT, CDR2 YYEEEE, per germline. The CDR3 nucleotides read TGTGCCAGCAGCTTGGAAGCCCTCGGAGCGCACGAGCAGTACTTC. This codes for CASSLEALGAHEQYF.